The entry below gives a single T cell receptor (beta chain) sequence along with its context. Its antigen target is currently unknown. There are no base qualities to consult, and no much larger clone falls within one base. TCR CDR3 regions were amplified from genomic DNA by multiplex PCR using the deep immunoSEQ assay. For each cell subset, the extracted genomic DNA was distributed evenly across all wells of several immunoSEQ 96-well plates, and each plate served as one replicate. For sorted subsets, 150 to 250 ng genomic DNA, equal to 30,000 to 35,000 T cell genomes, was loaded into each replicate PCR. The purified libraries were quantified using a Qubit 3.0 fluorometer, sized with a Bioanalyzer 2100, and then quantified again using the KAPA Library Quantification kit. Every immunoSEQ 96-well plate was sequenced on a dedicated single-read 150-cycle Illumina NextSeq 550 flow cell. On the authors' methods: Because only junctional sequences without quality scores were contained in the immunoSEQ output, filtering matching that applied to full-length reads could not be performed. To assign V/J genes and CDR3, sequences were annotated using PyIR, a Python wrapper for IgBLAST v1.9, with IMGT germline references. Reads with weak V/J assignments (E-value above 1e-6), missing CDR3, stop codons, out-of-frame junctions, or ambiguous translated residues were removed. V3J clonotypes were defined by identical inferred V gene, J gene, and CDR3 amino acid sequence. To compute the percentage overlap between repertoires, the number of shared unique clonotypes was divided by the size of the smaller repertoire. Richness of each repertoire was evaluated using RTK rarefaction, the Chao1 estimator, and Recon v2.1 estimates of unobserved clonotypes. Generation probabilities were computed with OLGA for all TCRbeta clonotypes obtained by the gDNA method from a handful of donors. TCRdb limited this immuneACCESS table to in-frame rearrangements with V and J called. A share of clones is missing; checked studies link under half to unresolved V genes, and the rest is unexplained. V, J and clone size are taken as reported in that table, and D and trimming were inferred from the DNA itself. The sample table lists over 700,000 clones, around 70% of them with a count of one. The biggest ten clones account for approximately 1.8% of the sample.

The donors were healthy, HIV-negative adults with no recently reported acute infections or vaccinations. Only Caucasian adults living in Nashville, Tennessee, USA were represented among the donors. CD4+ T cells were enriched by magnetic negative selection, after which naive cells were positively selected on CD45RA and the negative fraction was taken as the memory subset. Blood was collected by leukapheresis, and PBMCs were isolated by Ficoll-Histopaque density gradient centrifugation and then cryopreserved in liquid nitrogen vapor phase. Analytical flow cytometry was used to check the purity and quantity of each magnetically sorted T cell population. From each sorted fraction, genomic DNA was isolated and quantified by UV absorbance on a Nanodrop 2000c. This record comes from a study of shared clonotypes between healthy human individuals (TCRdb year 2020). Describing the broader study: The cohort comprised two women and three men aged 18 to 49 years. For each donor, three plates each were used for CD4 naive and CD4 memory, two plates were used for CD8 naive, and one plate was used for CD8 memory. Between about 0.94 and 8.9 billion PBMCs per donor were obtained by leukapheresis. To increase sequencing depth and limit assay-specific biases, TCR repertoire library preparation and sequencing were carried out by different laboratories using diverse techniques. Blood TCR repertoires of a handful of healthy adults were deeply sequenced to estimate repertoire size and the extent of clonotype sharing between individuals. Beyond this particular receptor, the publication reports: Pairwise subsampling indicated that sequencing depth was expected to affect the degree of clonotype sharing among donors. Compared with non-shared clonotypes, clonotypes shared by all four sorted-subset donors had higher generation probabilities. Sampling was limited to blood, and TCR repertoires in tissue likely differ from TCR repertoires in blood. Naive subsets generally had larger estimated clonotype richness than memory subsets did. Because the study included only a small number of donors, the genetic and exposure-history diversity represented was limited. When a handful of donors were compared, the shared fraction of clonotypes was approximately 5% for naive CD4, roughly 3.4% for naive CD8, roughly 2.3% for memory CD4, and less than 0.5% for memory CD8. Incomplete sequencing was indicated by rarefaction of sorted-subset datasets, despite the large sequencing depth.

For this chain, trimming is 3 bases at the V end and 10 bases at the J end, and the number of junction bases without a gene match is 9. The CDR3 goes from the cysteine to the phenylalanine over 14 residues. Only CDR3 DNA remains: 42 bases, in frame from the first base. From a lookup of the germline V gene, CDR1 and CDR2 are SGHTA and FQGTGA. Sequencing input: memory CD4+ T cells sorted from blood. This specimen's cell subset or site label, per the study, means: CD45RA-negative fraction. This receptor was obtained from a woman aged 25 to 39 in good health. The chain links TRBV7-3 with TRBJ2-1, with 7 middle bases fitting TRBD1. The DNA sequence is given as TGTGCCAGCAGCTTCTTAGGGGGCCGTGGCGAGCAGTTCTTC. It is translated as CASSFLGGRGEQFF.